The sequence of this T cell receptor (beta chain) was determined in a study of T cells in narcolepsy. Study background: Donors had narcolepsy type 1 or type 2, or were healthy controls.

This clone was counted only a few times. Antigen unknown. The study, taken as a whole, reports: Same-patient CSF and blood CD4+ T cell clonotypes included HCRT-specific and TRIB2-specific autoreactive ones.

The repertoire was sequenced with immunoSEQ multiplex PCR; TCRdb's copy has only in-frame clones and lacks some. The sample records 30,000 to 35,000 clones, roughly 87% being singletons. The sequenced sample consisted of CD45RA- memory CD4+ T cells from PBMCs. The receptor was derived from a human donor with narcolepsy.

In nucleotides, the CDR3 is TGTGCCAGCAGCGCCGGCTTGATCGGCTTGCCGTACTTC. This codes for CASSAGLIGLPYF. The chain combines TRBV5-8 with TRBJ2-7, with D unresolved. The CDR3 has 13 amino acids. Trimming took 4 bases from V and 12 from J, leaving 20 bases between them. Per germline, CDR1 SGHTS and CDR2 YDEGEE. The variable domain in full, with the rest retrieved from reference TRBV5-8 and TRBJ2-7, is EAGVTQSPTHLIKTRGQQATLRCSPISGHTSVYWYQQALGLGLQFLLWYDEGEERNRGNFPPRFSGRQFPNYSSELNVNALELEDSALYLCASSAGLIGLPYFGPGTRLTVT.